These T cell receptor beta chains were read from a single sample in a study of T cells after yellow fever vaccination. TCRdb reanalysed the 5' RACE reads using MiXCR and keeps one entry per CDR3 protein. The sample has roughly 170,000 distinct CDR3 sequences; roughly a tenth are singletons. Sequences were derived from CD8+ T cells sorted from PBMCs, sampled 45 days after the yellow fever booster vaccination. The source is a man younger than 35 who received the YFV17D yellow fever vaccine. CDR3s include the opening cysteine and the closing phenylalanine or tryptophan. A D gene is named only where the DNA matches it firmly. Expanded clones are given a class, and other clones once, few, many or no size at all.

v_call: TRBV5-5; cdr3_length: 13; d_call: TRBD1; clone_size: few; j_call: TRBJ2-1; cdr3_nt: TGTGCCATCCGGGGACAGGGGGCATCTGAGCAGTTCTTC; cdr3_aa: CAIRGQGASEQFF
v_call: TRBV6-2/TRBV6-3; cdr3_length: 11; d_call: -; clone_size: few; j_call: TRBJ2-1; cdr3_nt: TGTGCCAGCAGCCCGTCTACAGAGCAGTTCTTC; cdr3_aa: CASSPSTEQFF
v_call: TRBV5-1; cdr3_length: 14; d_call: -; clone_size: -; j_call: TRBJ1-1; cdr3_nt: TGCGCCAGCAGCCTCCGAGGCCCGGACACTGAAGCTTTCTTT; cdr3_aa: CASSLRGPDTEAFF
v_call: TRBV4-3; cdr3_length: 16; d_call: TRBD2; clone_size: -; j_call: TRBJ2-5; cdr3_nt: TGCGCCAGCAGCCAAGATCGGGGAGGGGTCCAAGAGACCCAGTACTTC; cdr3_aa: CASSQDRGGVQETQYF
v_call: TRBV27; cdr3_length: 16; d_call: TRBD1; clone_size: few; j_call: TRBJ2-3; cdr3_nt: TGTGCCAGCAGTTCTCTGGACAGGTTAGGGCCAGATACGCAGTATTTT; cdr3_aa: CASSSLDRLGPDTQYF
v_call: TRBV20-1; cdr3_length: 12; d_call: TRBD2; clone_size: few; j_call: TRBJ2-7; cdr3_nt: TGCAGTGCTAGACAGACTAGCTCCGAGCAGTACTTC; cdr3_aa: CSARQTSSEQYF
v_call: TRBV2; cdr3_length: 13; d_call: TRBD1; clone_size: -; j_call: TRBJ2-1; cdr3_nt: TGTGCCAGCGCTGGACAGGGGGGCAATGAGCAGTTCTTC; cdr3_aa: CASAGQGGNEQFF
v_call: TRBV4-3; cdr3_length: 18; d_call: TRBD2; clone_size: few; j_call: TRBJ2-3; cdr3_nt: TGCGCCAGCAGCCCGACTAGCGGGGGGGCCGTTAGCTCAGATACGCAGTATTTT; cdr3_aa: CASSPTSGGAVSSDTQYF
v_call: TRBV2; cdr3_length: 13; d_call: -; clone_size: -; j_call: TRBJ1-1; cdr3_nt: TGTGCCAGCAGTGGGGAGGGGAACACTGAAGCTTTCTTT; cdr3_aa: CASSGEGNTEAFF
v_call: TRBV12-3/TRBV12-4; cdr3_length: 13; d_call: -; clone_size: -; j_call: TRBJ1-2; cdr3_nt: TGTGCCAGCAGTTTGCGGGAGAACTATGGCTACACCTTC; cdr3_aa: CASSLRENYGYTF
v_call: TRBV5-4; cdr3_length: 15; d_call: -; clone_size: few; j_call: TRBJ2-7; cdr3_nt: TGTGCCAGCAGCTTGTTGGGGGCCCCCCCCGGGGAGCAGTACTTC; cdr3_aa: CASSLLGAPPGEQYF
v_call: TRBV4-3; cdr3_length: 15; d_call: -; clone_size: many; j_call: TRBJ2-5; cdr3_nt: TGCGCCAGCAGCCAAGAGGGGGGGCTCGGAGAGACCCAGTACTTC; cdr3_aa: CASSQEGGLGETQYF
v_call: TRBV27; cdr3_length: 14; d_call: -; clone_size: few; j_call: TRBJ2-1; cdr3_nt: TGTGCCAGCAGTTTAGCTTTGGGGAATCTTGAGCAGTTCTTC; cdr3_aa: CASSLALGNLEQFF
v_call: TRBV5-1; cdr3_length: 14; d_call: -; clone_size: many; j_call: TRBJ1-6; cdr3_nt: TGCGCCAGCCGCCATAGCGGGGAAAATTCACCCCTCCACTTT; cdr3_aa: CASRHSGENSPLHF
v_call: TRBV9; cdr3_length: 16; d_call: -; clone_size: -; j_call: TRBJ2-6; cdr3_nt: TGTGCCAGCAGCCATTCTGACCGGAGAGGGGCCAACGTCCTGACTTTC; cdr3_aa: CASSHSDRRGANVLTF
v_call: TRBV29-1; cdr3_length: 8; d_call: -; clone_size: few; j_call: TRBJ2-5; cdr3_nt: TGCAGCCCCGAGACCCAGTACTTC; cdr3_aa: CSPETQYF
v_call: TRBV25-1; cdr3_length: 18; d_call: TRBD1; clone_size: many; j_call: TRBJ2-5; cdr3_nt: TGTGCCAGCAGTGAATATAAGGGACAGGGGGTAAGGGCACAGACCCAGTACTTC; cdr3_aa: CASSEYKGQGVRAQTQYF